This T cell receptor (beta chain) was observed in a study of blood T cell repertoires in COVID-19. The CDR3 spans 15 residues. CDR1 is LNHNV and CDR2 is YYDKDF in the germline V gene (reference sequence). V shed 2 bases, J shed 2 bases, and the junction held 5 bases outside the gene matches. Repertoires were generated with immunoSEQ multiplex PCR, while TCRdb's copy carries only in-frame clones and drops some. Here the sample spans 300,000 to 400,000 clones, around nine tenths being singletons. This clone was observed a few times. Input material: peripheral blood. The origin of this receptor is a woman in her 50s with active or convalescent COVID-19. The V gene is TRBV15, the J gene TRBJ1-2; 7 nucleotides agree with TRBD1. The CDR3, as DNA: TGTGCCACCAGCAGAAACAGGGGTTTCAACTATGGCTACACCTTC. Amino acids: CATSRNRGFNYGYTF.